What follows are 27 T cell receptor beta chains derived from one specimen sequenced in a study of blood T cell repertoires in COVID-19. Here immunoSEQ multiplex PCR was the method, and the copy in TCRdb shows in-frame clones only, minus some. Here the sample spans 110,000 or so clones, over 75% being singletons. The sequenced material came from peripheral blood. The receptors derive from a man aged 45-65 years with acute or convalescent COVID-19.

This clone showed up just once. V gene TRBV7-2 combines with J gene TRBJ2-3; 14 bases are a match to TRBD2. Per the germline V gene, CDR1 is SGHTA and CDR2 is FQGNSA. The CDR3 runs to 17 residues. V trimming: 5 bases; J trimming: 4 bases; junction bases outside the gene matches: 8. Written as DNA, the CDR3 is TGTGCCAGCAGCGACCAACCGGGACTAGCGGGGGCAGATACGCAGTATTTT. Protein product: CASSDQPGLAGADTQYF.

The chain uses TRBV30 and TRBJ2-1; 7 bases agree with TRBD2. With 2 bases clipped from V and 3 bases from J, the junction kept 10 bases outside the gene matches. Germline-derived CDR1 and CDR2 are GTSNPN and SVGIG (reference sequence). CDR3 length equals 16 residues. In nucleotides, the CDR3 is TGTGCCTGGAGTCCAAGTGGGAGGGTAGGCTACAATGAGCAGTTCTTC. This codes for CAWSPSGRVGYNEQFF.

The chain carries TRBV12-3 or TRBV12-4 and TRBJ1-2; 8 bases fit TRBD1. Trimming at V came to 6 bases and at J to 8 bases, leaving 5 bases not matched to a gene. The CDR3 has 12 residues. The CDR3 DNA reads TGTGCCAGCAGCAGGACAGGGTTCGGCTACACCTTC. It is translated as CASSRTGFGYTF.

Only one count was recorded for this clone. This chain joins TRBV12-5 and TRBJ1-1; D not certain. The CDR3 is made up of 13 amino acids. Looked up from germline, CDR1 is LGHNT and CDR2 is FRNRAP. Trimming stripped 5 bases from V and 1 base from J, with 8 bases between. CDR3 in amino acids: CASGQEWNTEAFF. CDR3 DNA sequence: TGTGCTAGTGGTCAGGAATGGAACACTGAAGCTTTCTTT.

V and J are TRBV11-3 and TRBJ2-1; a possible D gene is TRBD2 (5 bases). From germline, CDR1 is SGHNT and CDR2 YENEEA. Trimming stripped 7 bases from V and 9 bases from J, with 22 bases between. CDR3 length equals 15 residues. The CDR3 region is CASTPGSADRGEQFF. The CDR3 DNA reads TGTGCCAGCACCCCAGGTAGCGCTGACCGGGGTGAGCAGTTCTTC.

The chain uses TRBV6-5 and TRBJ1-5; D uncertain. Trimming removed 4 bases at V and 0 bases at J, with 4 bases between. The CDR3 is 13 amino acids. CDR1 and CDR2 (germline): MNHEY, SVGAGI. CDR3 sequence: CASSLDSNQPQHF. CDR3 DNA: TGTGCCAGCAGTTTAGATAGCAATCAGCCCCAGCATTTT.

J is TRBJ1-4 and V is TRBV7-8, with a possible D match to TRBD1 (5 bases). This CDR3 has 15 amino acids. CDR1 is SGHVS, CDR2 FQNEAQ, per germline. Trimming pared 1 base from V and 7 bases from J, leaving 13 bases between. Here the CDR3 reads CASSLVGGLAEKLFF. The CDR3 DNA reads as TGTGCCAGCAGCTTAGTGGGGGGTCTGGCTGAAAAACTGTTTTTT.

The chain couples TRBV30 to TRBJ1-5, with D perhaps matching TRBD1 (5 bases). V lost 0 bases and J 6 bases, leaving 6 bases between the germline ends. Germline V gene data show CDR1 as GTSNPN and CDR2 as SVGIG (reference sequence). The CDR3 loop spans 12 amino acids. The DNA for the CDR3 is TGTGCCTGGAGTGTAAGGGGTCAGCCCCAGCATTTT. Its protein product is CAWSVRGQPQHF.

The rearrangement links TRBV12-3 or TRBV12-4 to TRBJ2-1, with TRBD2 as a possible D gene (5 bases). This CDR3 has 13 amino acids. V lost 5 bases, J lost 6 bases, and 11 bases lay in between. The chain's CDR3 is CASSPEGPNEQFF. Written as DNA, the CDR3 is TGTGCCAGCAGTCCAGAGGGCCCCAATGAGCAGTTCTTC.

The rearrangement joins TRBV28 to TRBJ1-6, with TRBD1 as a possible D gene (5 bases). Germline CDR1 is MDHEN and CDR2 is SYDVKM. CDR3 size: 17 residues. Trimming stripped 3 bases from V and 7 bases from J, with 19 bases between. The CDR3 nucleotides read TGTGCCAGCAGTTTTCCCCCCCGGGGGGTCTTGAATTCACCCCTCCACTTT. Residues: CASSFPPRGVLNSPLHF.

The rearrangement uses TRBV6-5 and TRBJ2-7; 7 nucleotides agree with TRBD1. This CDR3 is 13 amino acids long. Per germline, CDR1 MNHEY and CDR2 SVGAGI. V trimming: 6 bases; J trimming: 4 bases; junction bases outside the gene matches: 6. Written as DNA, the CDR3 is TGTGCCAGCAGAAACAGGGGCCGTTACGAGCAGTACTTC. This gives the protein CASRNRGRYEQYF.

The rearrangement links TRBV9 to TRBJ1-5; 8 bases are shared with TRBD1. CDR1 SGDLS and CDR2 YYNGEE come from the germline V gene. Germline trimming cut 3 bases from V and 5 bases from J; bases unmatched to any gene: 4. The CDR3 has 14 amino acids. The CDR3 DNA is TGTGCCAGCAGCGGGACAGGGAGCGATCAGCCCCAGCATTTT. Translation gives CASSGTGSDQPQHF.

The rearrangement uses TRBV29-1 and TRBJ2-1, with 8 bases identical to TRBD2. Germline V lookup: CDR1 SQVTM, CDR2 ANQGSEA. The CDR3 sequence is 14 residues long. V lost 8 bases to trimming and J lost 6 bases; unmatched junction nucleotides: 12. The CDR3 coding sequence is TGCAGCCCCCGATTGGCGGGGGGTTCCAATGAGCAGTTCTTC. Its translation is CSPRLAGGSNEQFF.

The genes are TRBV5-1 and TRBJ2-1; tentative D call: TRBD1 (6 bases). Germline V gene data show CDR1 as SGHRS and CDR2 as YFSETQ. V was trimmed by 2 bases and J by 2 bases, leaving 8 bases between them. This CDR3 is 14 amino acids long. The CDR3 region is CASSLGQTYNEQFF. CDR3 in DNA: TGCGCCAGCAGCTTAGGACAGACCTACAATGAGCAGTTCTTC.

The chain recombines TRBV3-1 (or the pseudogene TRBV3-2) with TRBJ1-3, with a tentative D call TRBD1 (5 bases). The germline CDR1 and CDR2 sequences are LGHDT and YNNKEL (reference sequence). Between the trimmed V and J ends, which lost 4 bases and 3 bases, there was a span of 10 bases. The CDR3 consists of 14 residues. As DNA, the CDR3 is TGTGCCAGCAGCCTCGTGGGGGGTGGAAACACCATATATTTT. This translates into CASSLVGGGNTIYF.

In its sample, this clone was seen once. The genes are TRBV5-6 and TRBJ1-4; perhaps TRBD1 as D (5 bases). CDR1 is SGHDT and CDR2 is YYEEEE in the germline V gene. The CDR3 runs to 15 residues. Trimming removed 0 bases at V and 7 bases at J, with 13 bases between. The CDR3 region has the DNA TGTGCCAGCAGCTTGGTTCCAGGGCCTGTTGAAAAACTGTTTTTT. Translation gives CASSLVPGPVEKLFF. Full variable domain (remainder filled in from reference TRBV5-6 and TRBJ1-4): DAGVTQSPTHLIKTRGQQVTLRCSPKSGHDTVSWYQQALGQGPQFIFQYYEEEERQRGNFPDRFSGHQFPNYSSELNVNALLLGDSALYLCASSLVPGPVEKLFFGSGTQLSVL.

This rearrangement joins TRBV10-3 to TRBJ1-2; a weak D match, TRBD1 (6 bases). The CDR3 sequence is 14 residues long. Germline V gives CDR1 ENHRY, CDR2 SYGVKD. V lost 7 bases, J lost 4 bases, and 16 bases lay in between. As DNA, the CDR3 is TGTGCCATCACGGGGGGCAGGGGTGCCTATGGCTACACCTTC. This codes for CAITGGRGAYGYTF.

The gene calls are TRBV5-6 and TRBJ2-3; TRBD2 is a possible D gene (5 bases). This CDR3 region has 14 residues. The V end was cut by 2 bases, the J end by 0 bases, with 7 bases between. Germline CDR1 reads SGHDT; CDR2 reads YYEEEE. The CDR3, as DNA: TGTGCCAGCAGCTTTCTAGCAAGCACAGATACGCAGTATTTT. It translates to CASSFLASTDTQYF.

This chain connects TRBV27 to TRBJ2-7; 9 bases are a match to TRBD1. With 6 bases clipped from V and 0 bases from J, the junction kept 9 bases outside the gene matches. Per germline, CDR1 MNHEY and CDR2 SMNVEV (reference sequence). The CDR3 has 16 amino acids. CDR3 protein: CASRSWGDRDSYEQYF. CDR3 nucleotides: TGTGCCAGCAGATCATGGGGGGACAGGGACTCCTACGAGCAGTACTTC.

As DNA, the CDR3 is TGTGCCAGCAGCCAGAGGACAGGTCTTGTCCATGGCTACACCTTC. Protein product: CASSQRTGLVHGYTF. The chain employs TRBV14 and TRBJ1-2; the match to TRBD1 covers 7 bases. V was clipped by 3 bases and J by 6 bases; unmatched bases: 10. Germline V gene lookup returns CDR1 SGHDN and CDR2 FVKESK. This CDR3 contains 15 residues.

This chain links TRBV7-9 with TRBJ2-1, with 9 bases matching TRBD1. V dropped 7 bases and J dropped 2; count of bases not matched to a gene: 3. This CDR3 is 14 amino acids long. The germline CDR1 and CDR2 sequences are SEHNR and FQNEAQ (reference sequence). CDR3 sequence reads: CASKGTGPYNEQFF. Here the CDR3 DNA reads TGTGCCAGCAAGGGGACAGGGCCCTACAATGAGCAGTTCTTC.

V is TRBV18 and J is TRBJ2-1, with 11 bases aligning to TRBD2. From germline, CDR1 is KGHSH and CDR2 LQKENI. There are 14 residues in the CDR3. Germline trimming cut 6 bases from V and 7 bases from J; bases unmatched to any gene: 5. The CDR3 region has the DNA TGTGCCAGCTCCGGGACTAGCGGAATAAATGAGCAGTTCTTC. The encoded protein is CASSGTSGINEQFF.

The chain carries TRBV24-1 and TRBJ2-5, with 10 nucleotides matching TRBD2. The CDR3 is 16 residues long. The V gene's germline CDR1 is KGHDR and CDR2 SFDVKD. J gave up 5 bases and V 0 bases, and 5 bases lay outside the gene matches. This CDR3 is CATSDLPTAGGETQYF. The CDR3 DNA sequence: TGTGCCACCAGTGATTTGCCGACAGCGGGAGGGGAGACCCAGTACTTC.

The chain couples TRBV2 to TRBJ1-2; TRBD1 matches 8 bases. J lost 3 bases, V lost 7 bases, and 10 bases had no gene match. Germline assignment: CDR1 SNHLY and CDR2 FYNNEI. This CDR3 comprises 15 residues. CDR3 sequence reads: CASTYETGVYYGYTF. The CDR3 DNA follows: TGTGCCAGCACCTACGAGACAGGGGTATACTATGGCTACACCTTC.

This chain uses TRBV7-9 with TRBJ1-2; 7 bases align to TRBD1. Germline values: CDR1 SEHNR, CDR2 FQNEAQ (reference sequence). V was clipped by 1 base and J by 3 bases; unmatched bases: 5. CDR3 size: 15 residues. The CDR3 DNA follows: TGTGCCAGCAGCTTAGTTTACAGGGGAGACTATGGCTACACCTTC. It codes for CASSLVYRGDYGYTF.

V gene TRBV21-1 combines with J gene TRBJ1-5. TRBV21-1 is designated a pseudogene. The CDR3 has 16 amino acids. The DNA of the CDR3 is TGTGCCAGCAGCAAAGTTCGGGGTGAAGGGAGTCAGCCCCAGCATTTT. Translation gives CASSKVRGEGSQPQHF.

The rearrangement links TRBV7-3 to TRBJ2-2, with 7 nucleotides matching TRBD2. The CDR3 sequence is 15 residues long. Looked up from germline, CDR1 is SGHTA and CDR2 is FQGTGA. Trimming took 4 bases from V and 6 from J; bases not matched to a gene: 8. For the CDR3, the DNA is TGTGCCAGCAGCTCCAAGACTAGCTTCCCCGGGGAGCTGTTTTTT. This gives the protein CASSSKTSFPGELFF.